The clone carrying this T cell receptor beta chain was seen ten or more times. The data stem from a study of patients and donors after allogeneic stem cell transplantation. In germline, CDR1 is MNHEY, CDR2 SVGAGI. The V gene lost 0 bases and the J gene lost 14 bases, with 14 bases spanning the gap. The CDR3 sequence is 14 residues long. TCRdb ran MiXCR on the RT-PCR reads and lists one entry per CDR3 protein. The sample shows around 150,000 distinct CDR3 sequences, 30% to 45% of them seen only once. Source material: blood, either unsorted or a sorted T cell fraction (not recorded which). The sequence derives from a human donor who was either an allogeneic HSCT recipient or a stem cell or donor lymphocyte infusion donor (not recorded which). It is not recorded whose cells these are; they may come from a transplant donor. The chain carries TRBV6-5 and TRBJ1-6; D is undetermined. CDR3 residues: CASSYSSSQGTLHF. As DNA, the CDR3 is TGTGCCAGCAGTTACTCGAGCTCCCAAGGGACCCTCCACTTT.